This TCR beta chain was captured by sequencing in a study of T-cell reconstitution after alpha-beta-depleted transplantation in children. The table lists this clonotype with a few counts. As it was prepared, the TCRbeta library received unique molecular identifiers. TCRdb re-called the PCR reads with MiXCR, one entry per CDR3 protein. This table holds around 370,000 distinct CDR3 sequences, 10% to 13% found once. Germline CDR1 reads SEHNR; CDR2 reads FQNEAQ (reference sequence). V gave up 5 bases and J gave up 4 bases, with 12 bases separating them. The CDR3 consists of 13 residues. This chain connects TRBV7-9 to TRBJ2-7; perhaps TRBD1 as D (6 bases). This receptor was identified in a human donor who donated a stem cell graft to a child with acute lymphoblastic leukemia. Here the sequenced sample was PBMCs from the stem cell graft donor, taken from the stem cell graft. The DNA for the CDR3 is TGTGCCAGCAGCCCCGGACAGAAGTACGAGCAGTACTTC. Translated, it gives CASSPGQKYEQYF.